A single T cell receptor beta chain is shown here with its context. Its antigen is as yet unknown. The CDR3 spans 14 residues. Trimming removed 4 bases from V and 2 bases from J, with 12 bases in between. CDR1 SQVTM and CDR2 ANQGSEA come from the germline V gene. The sample comes from a study of Graves' ophthalmopathy and Graves' hyperthyroidism. Notes on the study in general: The 13-signature model separated ophthalmopathy from stable hyperthyroidism at 85% to 90% sensitivity and 80% to 84% specificity.

Amplified TCR beta CDR3 regions were obtained using RNA transcripts as template. The first round was an RT-PCR with HTBI primers, and the second round was a multiplex PCR. Each CDR3 protein is one row after TCRdb ran MiXCR on the multiplex PCR reads. The sample includes 900,000 to 1,200,000 distinct CDR3 sequences, about two fifths seen only once; the top ten take 11%. The clonotype comes from an adult man with Graves' hyperthyroidism. Specimen: peripheral blood or thyroid tissue (not recorded which). The chain combines TRBV29-1 with TRBJ1-5; no definite D call. The CDR3 nucleotides are TGCAGCGTTGGGCTGGGAGTTGGCAATCAGCCCCAGCATTTT. This gives the protein CSVGLGVGNQPQHF.